This is a list of T cell receptor beta chains from one sample in a study of Graves' ophthalmopathy and Graves' hyperthyroidism. TCRdb redid the calling of the multiplex PCR reads with MiXCR, one entry per CDR3 protein. This repertoire shows 300,000 to 500,000 distinct CDR3 sequences, 15% to 17% found once; its top ten account for 7%. What was sequenced was peripheral blood. The receptor source for this set is a woman younger than 35 with stable Graves' hyperthyroidism. The CDR3 runs from the conserved cysteine through the conserved F or W. Each record gives: CDR3 DNA, CDR3 protein, J gene, CDR3 length, D gene, V gene, clone size. D genes are given only for firm matches. Rows may omit the clone size; those that give it use once, few, many or a size class.

CDR3 DNA: TGTGCCAGCAGGTCCATCCGAACAGATAACTATGGCTACACCTTC
CDR3 protein: CASRSIRTDNYGYTF
J gene: TRBJ1-2
CDR3 length: 15
D gene: -
V gene: TRBV6-1
clone size: many

CDR3 DNA: TGCGCCAGCAGTGGAAACATACTAGCTGATACGCAGTATTTT
CDR3 protein: CASSGNILADTQYF
J gene: TRBJ2-3
CDR3 length: 14
D gene: -
V gene: TRBV10-2
clone size: many

CDR3 DNA: TGTGCCAGCAGCTTAGGGCAGGGGGCGCTTTTAAATTCACCCCTCCACTTT
CDR3 protein: CASSLGQGALLNSPLHF
J gene: TRBJ1-6
CDR3 length: 17
D gene: TRBD1
V gene: TRBV7-2
clone size: few

CDR3 DNA: TGTGCCAGCAGCTTAGTGGGTCTGAGGGGCTACACCTTC
CDR3 protein: CASSLVGLRGYTF
J gene: TRBJ1-2
CDR3 length: 13
D gene: -
V gene: TRBV7-2
clone size: many

CDR3 DNA: TGTGCCAGCAGCCGTTGTAAGGCCGATAGCAATCAGCCCCAGCATTTT
CDR3 protein: CASSRCKADSNQPQHF
J gene: TRBJ1-5
CDR3 length: 16
D gene: -
V gene: TRBV4-2
clone size: many

CDR3 DNA: TGTGCCAGCAGTTATTCCCGGGGGCAGGCTGAAGCTTTCTTT
CDR3 protein: CASSYSRGQAEAFF
J gene: TRBJ1-1
CDR3 length: 14
D gene: -
V gene: TRBV28
clone size: many

CDR3 DNA: TGTGCCGGTAGTATTCGGGTTACGAACACTGAAGCTTTCTTC
CDR3 protein: CAGSIRVTNTEAFF
J gene: TRBJ1-1
CDR3 length: 14
D gene: -
V gene: TRBV19
clone size: -

CDR3 DNA: TGTGCCAGTAGCGCCGGGACTAGCGGTGCGCAGTACTTC
CDR3 protein: CASSAGTSGAQYF
J gene: TRBJ2-7
CDR3 length: 13
D gene: TRBD2
V gene: TRBV19
clone size: few

CDR3 DNA: TGTGCCAGCAGCCTGTCAGGGGACTTAAGCTTC
CDR3 protein: CASSLSGDLSF
J gene: TRBJ2-7
CDR3 length: 11
D gene: -
V gene: TRBV11-1
clone size: many

CDR3 DNA: TGCGCCAGCAGCTCTCCGGACAGGGGCAACTATGGCTACACCTTC
CDR3 protein: CASSSPDRGNYGYTF
J gene: TRBJ1-2
CDR3 length: 15
D gene: TRBD1
V gene: TRBV5-1
clone size: few

CDR3 DNA: TGTGCCAGCAGCTTAGCTTCAACCTATGTCGCGAACACCGGGGAGCTGTTTTTT
CDR3 protein: CASSLASTYVANTGELFF
J gene: TRBJ2-2
CDR3 length: 18
D gene: -
V gene: TRBV7-9
clone size: many

CDR3 DNA: TGTGCCAGCAGCACGAATATTAACGCGTACGAGCAGTACTTC
CDR3 protein: CASSTNINAYEQYF
J gene: TRBJ2-7
CDR3 length: 14
D gene: -
V gene: TRBV11-2
clone size: many

CDR3 DNA: TGTGCCAGCAGCCAAGGACAGGCGAACACTGAAGCTTTCTTT
CDR3 protein: CASSQGQANTEAFF
J gene: TRBJ1-1
CDR3 length: 14
D gene: -
V gene: TRBV4-2
clone size: many

CDR3 DNA: TGCGCCAGCAGCTTGTTGGGACACCTCAATCAGCCCCAGCATTTT
CDR3 protein: CASSLLGHLNQPQHF
J gene: TRBJ1-5
CDR3 length: 15
D gene: -
V gene: TRBV5-1
clone size: many

CDR3 DNA: TGTGCCAGCAGCGTAGGGGGGGGTAATGAGAACGAGCAGTACTTC
CDR3 protein: CASSVGGGNENEQYF
J gene: TRBJ2-7
CDR3 length: 15
D gene: TRBD2
V gene: TRBV9
clone size: -

CDR3 DNA: TGTGCCAGCAGCCACCCTTCCCCGTACAAAACTGGCTACTACGAGCAGTACTTC
CDR3 protein: CASSHPSPYKTGYYEQYF
J gene: TRBJ2-7
CDR3 length: 18
D gene: -
V gene: TRBV11-1
clone size: -

CDR3 DNA: TGTGCCACCCTATCAAGGACAGTTGGGGATCAGCCCCAGCATTTT
CDR3 protein: CATLSRTVGDQPQHF
J gene: TRBJ1-5
CDR3 length: 15
D gene: -
V gene: TRBV19
clone size: many

CDR3 DNA: TGTGCCAGTAGTGCTCCAGGGGGATATCAGCCCCAGCATTTT
CDR3 protein: CASSAPGGYQPQHF
J gene: TRBJ1-5
CDR3 length: 14
D gene: TRBD1
V gene: TRBV19
clone size: few

CDR3 DNA: TGCAGTGCGTCCGGGACGGACCAAGAGACCCAGTACTTC
CDR3 protein: CSASGTDQETQYF
J gene: TRBJ2-5
CDR3 length: 13
D gene: -
V gene: TRBV20-1
clone size: -

CDR3 DNA: TGTGCCAGCAGTTTCTCATCCAGTTGGGACGGGGACTATGGCTACACCTTC
CDR3 protein: CASSFSSSWDGDYGYTF
J gene: TRBJ1-2
CDR3 length: 17
D gene: -
V gene: TRBV12-3/TRBV12-4
clone size: many

CDR3 DNA: TGTGCCAGCAGCGTAGTAGACGGGACAGGGGCGGGCTACACCTTC
CDR3 protein: CASSVVDGTGAGYTF
J gene: TRBJ1-2
CDR3 length: 15
D gene: TRBD1
V gene: TRBV7-2
clone size: -

CDR3 DNA: TGTGCCAGTAGTATCGATCATCAGGGGAAGGACGAGCAGTACTTC
CDR3 protein: CASSIDHQGKDEQYF
J gene: TRBJ2-7
CDR3 length: 15
D gene: -
V gene: TRBV19
clone size: many

CDR3 DNA: TGCGCCAGCAGCTGGGGAGTAGCTACCGGCCATCAAGAGACCCAGTACTTC
CDR3 protein: CASSWGVATGHQETQYF
J gene: TRBJ2-5
CDR3 length: 17
D gene: -
V gene: TRBV5-1
clone size: few

CDR3 DNA: TGTGCCATCAGTGATCCTGGACAGGGGGACTACGAGCAGTACTTC
CDR3 protein: CAISDPGQGDYEQYF
J gene: TRBJ2-7
CDR3 length: 15
D gene: TRBD1
V gene: TRBV10-3
clone size: few

CDR3 DNA: TGCGCCAGCAGCCGGGACAGGGGGCAAAAAATTTTCTTT
CDR3 protein: CASSRDRGQKIFF
J gene: TRBJ1-1
CDR3 length: 13
D gene: TRBD1
V gene: TRBV5-1
clone size: -

CDR3 DNA: TGTGCCAGCAGCTTGGTGGACAGGGACTACGAGCAGTACTTC
CDR3 protein: CASSLVDRDYEQYF
J gene: TRBJ2-7
CDR3 length: 14
D gene: TRBD1
V gene: TRBV5-6
clone size: -

CDR3 DNA: TGTGCCAGCAGCTTGGGACAGGGAAGCCAAGAGGCCCAGTACTTC
CDR3 protein: CASSLGQGSQEAQYF
J gene: TRBJ2-5
CDR3 length: 15
D gene: TRBD1
V gene: TRBV7-8
clone size: many

CDR3 DNA: TGCGCCAGCAGTGATAGGGACGAGCAGTACTTC
CDR3 protein: CASSDRDEQYF
J gene: TRBJ2-7
CDR3 length: 11
D gene: -
V gene: TRBV10-2
clone size: many

CDR3 DNA: TGTGCCAGCAGGCCGACTACCCTGGCTTTCTTT
CDR3 protein: CASRPTTLAFF
J gene: TRBJ1-1
CDR3 length: 11
D gene: -
V gene: TRBV2
clone size: many

CDR3 DNA: TGCAGTGCTAGAGTCGATCGGACAGGGCTTTACGGGGACACTGAAGCTTTCTTT
CDR3 protein: CSARVDRTGLYGDTEAFF
J gene: TRBJ1-1
CDR3 length: 18
D gene: TRBD1
V gene: TRBV20-1
clone size: -

CDR3 DNA: TGTGCCAGTAGCTTGGGAGGGGGGCGGCCTGAAGCTTTCTTT
CDR3 protein: CASSLGGGRPEAFF
J gene: TRBJ1-1
CDR3 length: 14
D gene: -
V gene: TRBV19
clone size: many

CDR3 DNA: TGCAGTGGCTTATCCCGGACAGGGGGCGACGGCTACACCTTC
CDR3 protein: CSGLSRTGGDGYTF
J gene: TRBJ1-2
CDR3 length: 14
D gene: TRBD1
V gene: TRBV20-1
clone size: many

CDR3 DNA: TGTGCCAGCAGCTTAGACGGCAGGGTGGCACCCCTCCACTTT
CDR3 protein: CASSLDGRVAPLHF
J gene: TRBJ1-6
CDR3 length: 14
D gene: -
V gene: TRBV7-2
clone size: many

CDR3 DNA: TGCAGTGCTAGAGATCGGGCAGGGGGGTATTTATATGGCTACACCTTC
CDR3 protein: CSARDRAGGYLYGYTF
J gene: TRBJ1-2
CDR3 length: 16
D gene: TRBD1
V gene: TRBV20-1
clone size: many

CDR3 DNA: TGTGCCAGCAGTGAAAGGGGACAGGGTGACGAGCAGTACTTC
CDR3 protein: CASSERGQGDEQYF
J gene: TRBJ2-7
CDR3 length: 14
D gene: TRBD1
V gene: TRBV6-1
clone size: -

CDR3 DNA: TGTGCCACCAGTGATAGTGAAGCTAATGGCTACACCTTC
CDR3 protein: CATSDSEANGYTF
J gene: TRBJ1-2
CDR3 length: 13
D gene: -
V gene: TRBV24-1
clone size: many

CDR3 DNA: TGTGCCAGCAGGGAAACAGGGGGCGGCACTGAAGCTTTCTTT
CDR3 protein: CASRETGGGTEAFF
J gene: TRBJ1-1
CDR3 length: 14
D gene: TRBD1
V gene: TRBV6-1
clone size: many

CDR3 DNA: TGTGCCAGCAGCATGCGGGACAGGGGGAGCTATGGCTACACCTTC
CDR3 protein: CASSMRDRGSYGYTF
J gene: TRBJ1-2
CDR3 length: 15
D gene: TRBD1
V gene: TRBV14
clone size: -

CDR3 DNA: TGCAGTGCGAGGACAGCAGACTACTCCTACGAGCAGTACTTC
CDR3 protein: CSARTADYSYEQYF
J gene: TRBJ2-7
CDR3 length: 14
D gene: -
V gene: TRBV20-1
clone size: many

CDR3 DNA: TGTGCCAGCAGCCAAGAGTCCTTAGAAGCGGACTCTGGAAACACCATATATTTT
CDR3 protein: CASSQESLEADSGNTIYF
J gene: TRBJ1-3
CDR3 length: 18
D gene: -
V gene: TRBV4-2
clone size: few

CDR3 DNA: TGTGCCAGCAGTCCACTCTCCCCTAGCGGGGGGACACGAGAGACCCAGTACTTC
CDR3 protein: CASSPLSPSGGTRETQYF
J gene: TRBJ2-5
CDR3 length: 18
D gene: TRBD2
V gene: TRBV12-3/TRBV12-4
clone size: many

CDR3 DNA: TGTGCCAGCAGCTTAGTCGCGGCACGAGAGACCCAGTACTTC
CDR3 protein: CASSLVAARETQYF
J gene: TRBJ2-5
CDR3 length: 14
D gene: -
V gene: TRBV11-2
clone size: many

CDR3 DNA: TGTGCCAGCAGTCAACGGGCCGGGACTAGCCTCCACGAGCAGTACTTC
CDR3 protein: CASSQRAGTSLHEQYF
J gene: TRBJ2-7
CDR3 length: 16
D gene: TRBD2
V gene: TRBV12-3/TRBV12-4
clone size: many

CDR3 DNA: TGTGCCAGCAGCCCCGGGAGTACGACCCATGGCTACACCTTC
CDR3 protein: CASSPGSTTHGYTF
J gene: TRBJ1-2
CDR3 length: 14
D gene: -
V gene: TRBV9
clone size: -

CDR3 DNA: TGTGCCATCAGTGAGTCGTTCTTAAAAGAGACCCAGTACTTC
CDR3 protein: CAISESFLKETQYF
J gene: TRBJ2-5
CDR3 length: 14
D gene: -
V gene: TRBV10-3
clone size: -

CDR3 DNA: TGCAGCGTTGTGCACACCCGACGATTGAACACTGAAGCTTTCTTT
CDR3 protein: CSVVHTRRLNTEAFF
J gene: TRBJ1-1
CDR3 length: 15
D gene: -
V gene: TRBV29-1
clone size: many

CDR3 DNA: TGCGCCAGCCAAGATCCCGGGTTTGGCTACACCTTC
CDR3 protein: CASQDPGFGYTF
J gene: TRBJ1-2
CDR3 length: 12
D gene: -
V gene: TRBV5-1
clone size: many

CDR3 DNA: TGTGCCAGCAGCAAAAGGGGAGGTGCCAAAAACATTCAGTACTTC
CDR3 protein: CASSKRGGAKNIQYF
J gene: TRBJ2-4
CDR3 length: 15
D gene: -
V gene: TRBV6-2/TRBV6-3
clone size: many

CDR3 DNA: TGCAGCGTTGGGGTGAGGTTTAACATTAGATCAGGGGAAAGTGGCTACACCTTC
CDR3 protein: CSVGVRFNIRSGESGYTF
J gene: TRBJ1-2
CDR3 length: 18
D gene: -
V gene: TRBV29-1
clone size: few

CDR3 DNA: TGTGCCAGCAGCCAAGATCGAGGGACAGGGTATGGCTACACCTTC
CDR3 protein: CASSQDRGTGYGYTF
J gene: TRBJ1-2
CDR3 length: 15
D gene: TRBD1
V gene: TRBV4-2
clone size: many

CDR3 DNA: TGTGCCAGCAGCTCCCCCGGCAGAAACTATGGCTACACCTTC
CDR3 protein: CASSSPGRNYGYTF
J gene: TRBJ1-2
CDR3 length: 14
D gene: -
V gene: TRBV7-2
clone size: -

CDR3 DNA: TGTGCCAGCAGCTTAGTGGTCACTGTTACTGAAGCTTTCTTT
CDR3 protein: CASSLVVTVTEAFF
J gene: TRBJ1-1
CDR3 length: 14
D gene: -
V gene: TRBV7-2
clone size: -

CDR3 DNA: TGTGCCAGCAGCAACACCCGGGATCAGCCCCAGCATTTT
CDR3 protein: CASSNTRDQPQHF
J gene: TRBJ1-5
CDR3 length: 13
D gene: -
V gene: TRBV6-1
clone size: many

CDR3 DNA: TGTGCCACCAAGAGGACAGGGGACCATACACCCCTCCACTTT
CDR3 protein: CATKRTGDHTPLHF
J gene: TRBJ1-6
CDR3 length: 14
D gene: TRBD1
V gene: TRBV6-1
clone size: few

CDR3 DNA: TGTGCCAGCAGCGATACAGGGGTGGACGGCTACACCTTC
CDR3 protein: CASSDTGVDGYTF
J gene: TRBJ1-2
CDR3 length: 13
D gene: TRBD1
V gene: TRBV14
clone size: many